Listed below are T cell receptor beta chains from one sample, sequenced in a study of blood T cell repertoires in COVID-19. Data came from immunoSEQ multiplex PCR; TCRdb stores just in-frame clones and leaves some out. The sample includes under 50,000 clones, approximately 88% seen only once; the top ten take 4% to 5.5%. The sample taken for sequencing was peripheral blood. The receptors shown here come from a man aged 45-65 years with active COVID-19. Both conserved end residues are part of each CDR3. Fields, in order: V gene, J gene, D gene, clone size, CDR3 protein, CDR3 DNA. D genes are given only for firm matches. Expanded clones get a size class; other rows say once, few or many, or leave the size out.

v_gene: TRBV6-5; j_gene: TRBJ1-5; d_gene: .; abundance: few; CDR3aa: CASSYSREYDQPQHF; CDR3nt: TGTGCCAGCAGTTACTCCAGGGAATACGATCAGCCCCAGCATTTT
v_gene: TRBV6-2/TRBV6-3; j_gene: TRBJ2-7; d_gene: TRBD1; abundance: .; CDR3aa: CASSYRGQGSSYEQYF; CDR3nt: TGTGCCAGCAGTTATCGGGGACAGGGGAGCTCCTACGAGCAGTACTTC
v_gene: TRBV6-4; j_gene: TRBJ2-2; d_gene: .; abundance: .; CDR3aa: CASSALGSPGELFF; CDR3nt: TGTGCCAGCAGTGCCCTCGGGTCTCCGGGGGAGCTGTTTTTT
v_gene: TRBV19; j_gene: TRBJ2-2; d_gene: .; abundance: .; CDR3aa: CASSTQGGGELFF; CDR3nt: TGTGCCAGTAGTACCCAGGGTGGCGGGGAGCTGTTTTTT
v_gene: TRBV15; j_gene: TRBJ1-2; d_gene: .; abundance: .; CDR3aa: CATSRDPQGYTF; CDR3nt: TGTGCCACCAGCAGAGATCCACAAGGCTACACCTTC
v_gene: TRBV27; j_gene: TRBJ1-1; d_gene: .; abundance: .; CDR3aa: CASSFRGQNTEAFF; CDR3nt: TGTGCCAGCAGTTTCCGCGGACAAAACACTGAAGCTTTCTTT
v_gene: TRBV11-2; j_gene: TRBJ1-3; d_gene: .; abundance: .; CDR3aa: CASSFEGAGNTIYF; CDR3nt: TGTGCCAGCAGCTTTGAGGGGGCTGGAAACACCATATATTTT
v_gene: TRBV18; j_gene: TRBJ2-1; d_gene: TRBD1; abundance: .; CDR3aa: CASSLSRTGAYNEQFF; CDR3nt: TGTGCCAGCTCACTTTCTCGGACAGGGGCATACAATGAGCAGTTCTTC
v_gene: TRBV7-9; j_gene: TRBJ2-2; d_gene: .; abundance: .; CDR3aa: CASSLEGGYRAGELFF; CDR3nt: TGTGCCAGCAGCTTAGAAGGAGGTTACAGGGCCGGGGAGCTGTTTTTT
v_gene: TRBV19; j_gene: TRBJ1-3; d_gene: .; abundance: .; CDR3aa: CASSTYSGNTIYF; CDR3nt: TGTGCCAGTAGTACGTACTCTGGAAACACCATATATTTT
v_gene: TRBV24-1; j_gene: TRBJ2-2; d_gene: .; abundance: .; CDR3aa: CATSDFRGYELFF; CDR3nt: TGTGCCACCAGTGATTTTAGGGGGTATGAGCTGTTTTTT
v_gene: TRBV9; j_gene: TRBJ1-2; d_gene: .; abundance: .; CDR3aa: CASSVASYGYTF; CDR3nt: TGTGCCAGCAGCGTAGCCTCCTATGGCTACACCTTC
v_gene: TRBV7-9; j_gene: TRBJ2-5; d_gene: TRBD1; abundance: .; CDR3aa: CASSGGQGTGTQYF; CDR3nt: TGTGCCAGCAGCGGCGGACAGGGAACAGGGACCCAGTACTTC
v_gene: TRBV6-6; j_gene: TRBJ1-2; d_gene: TRBD1; abundance: few; CDR3aa: CASSLLRGRGHYGYTF; CDR3nt: TGTGCCAGCAGCCTACTCAGGGGGCGGGGCCACTATGGCTACACCTTC
v_gene: TRBV29-1; j_gene: TRBJ2-5; d_gene: .; abundance: .; CDR3aa: CSVGNGQKETQYF; CDR3nt: TGCAGCGTTGGAAACGGACAGAAAGAGACCCAGTACTTC
v_gene: TRBV2; j_gene: TRBJ1-2; d_gene: .; abundance: .; CDR3aa: CASSRSWGENGYTF; CDR3nt: TGTGCCAGCAGCCGATCATGGGGAGAAAATGGCTACACCTTC
v_gene: TRBV5-1; j_gene: TRBJ2-3; d_gene: TRBD2; abundance: .; CDR3aa: CASSRGLAGVPTDTQYF; CDR3nt: TGCGCCAGCAGTCGCGGACTAGCGGGGGTTCCCACAGATACGCAGTATTTT
v_gene: TRBV4-3; j_gene: TRBJ2-3; d_gene: TRBD2; abundance: .; CDR3aa: CASSQAPPVRGATDTQYF; CDR3nt: TGCGCCAGCAGCCAAGCCCCGCCCGTGCGGGGGGCCACAGATACGCAGTATTTT
v_gene: TRBV24-1; j_gene: TRBJ2-5; d_gene: .; abundance: .; CDR3aa: CATSRDFGETQYF; CDR3nt: TGTGCCACCAGTCGGGATTTCGGGGAGACCCAGTACTTC
v_gene: TRBV5-1; j_gene: TRBJ2-5; d_gene: .; abundance: .; CDR3aa: CASSPQADAQETQYF; CDR3nt: TGCGCCAGCAGCCCACAAGCGGATGCCCAAGAGACCCAGTACTTC
v_gene: TRBV27; j_gene: TRBJ2-7; d_gene: TRBD2; abundance: once; CDR3aa: CASSWANPGTSGGAAYEQYF; CDR3nt: TGTGCCAGCAGTTGGGCCAATCCCGGGACTAGCGGGGGGGCCGCCTACGAGCAGTACTTC
v_gene: TRBV7-4; j_gene: TRBJ2-2; d_gene: TRBD1; abundance: .; CDR3aa: CASSLWTGGLLANTGELFF; CDR3nt: TGTGCCAGCAGCTTGTGGACAGGGGGCCTATTAGCGAACACCGGGGAGCTGTTTTTT
v_gene: TRBV6-5; j_gene: TRBJ2-1; d_gene: TRBD1; abundance: once; CDR3aa: CASSRRQGGEQFF; CDR3nt: TGTGCCAGCAGTCGACGACAGGGGGGTGAGCAGTTCTTC
v_gene: TRBV29-1; j_gene: TRBJ1-2; d_gene: .; abundance: few; CDR3aa: CSVGLYGSGYTF; CDR3nt: TGCAGCGTTGGTCTATACGGTTCTGGCTACACCTTC
v_gene: TRBV6-1; j_gene: TRBJ2-5; d_gene: TRBD1; abundance: .; CDR3aa: CASSVVLTGYQETQYF; CDR3nt: TGTGCCAGCAGTGTCGTTCTGACAGGGTACCAAGAGACCCAGTACTTC
v_gene: TRBV4-1; j_gene: TRBJ2-1; d_gene: .; abundance: .; CDR3aa: CASSQPKTGGRFF; CDR3nt: TGCGCCAGCAGCCAACCCAAGACAGGCGGGCGGTTCTTC
v_gene: TRBV5-1; j_gene: TRBJ2-1; d_gene: TRBD2; abundance: .; CDR3aa: CASTQSGGGTYNEQFF; CDR3nt: TGCGCCAGCACCCAATCTGGCGGGGGGACCTACAATGAGCAGTTCTTC
v_gene: TRBV2; j_gene: TRBJ1-5; d_gene: TRBD1; abundance: .; CDR3aa: CASSGQGVGNQPQHF; CDR3nt: TGTGCCAGCAGTGGACAGGGAGTCGGCAATCAGCCCCAGCATTTT
v_gene: TRBV15; j_gene: TRBJ1-1; d_gene: .; abundance: .; CDR3aa: CATSRGWQGRLNTEAFF; CDR3nt: TGTGCCACCAGCAGAGGGTGGCAGGGCAGATTGAACACTGAAGCTTTCTTT
v_gene: TRBV5-1; j_gene: TRBJ1-4; d_gene: TRBD1; abundance: .; CDR3aa: CASSDGQGAFEKLFF; CDR3nt: TGCGCCAGCAGCGATGGACAGGGGGCTTTTGAAAAACTGTTTTTT
v_gene: TRBV6-2/TRBV6-3; j_gene: TRBJ2-7; d_gene: .; abundance: .; CDR3aa: CASSYGLHEQYF; CDR3nt: TGTGCCAGCAGTTACGGGCTCCACGAGCAGTACTTC
v_gene: TRBV2; j_gene: TRBJ2-5; d_gene: TRBD2; abundance: .; CDR3aa: CASSDPGLAGPLGGETQYF; CDR3nt: TGTGCCAGCAGTGATCCGGGACTAGCGGGGCCCCTCGGCGGGGAGACCCAGTACTTC
v_gene: TRBV5-1; j_gene: TRBJ1-2; d_gene: .; abundance: .; CDR3aa: CASSQTGTSGDYGYTF; CDR3nt: TGCGCCAGCAGCCAAACGGGGACATCCGGGGACTATGGCTACACCTTC
v_gene: TRBV7-9; j_gene: TRBJ1-2; d_gene: .; abundance: .; CDR3aa: CASSLQGPYGYTF; CDR3nt: TGTGCCAGCAGCCTTCAGGGCCCCTATGGCTACACCTTC
v_gene: TRBV9; j_gene: TRBJ2-2; d_gene: TRBD1; abundance: .; CDR3aa: CASSAPGQGVFGELFF; CDR3nt: TGTGCCAGCAGCGCGCCGGGACAGGGGGTGTTCGGGGAGCTGTTTTTT
v_gene: TRBV7-7; j_gene: TRBJ2-5; d_gene: TRBD1; abundance: .; CDR3aa: CASSRGQLQETQYF; CDR3nt: TGTGCCAGCAGTCGGGGACAGCTTCAAGAGACCCAGTACTTC
v_gene: TRBV5-1; j_gene: TRBJ2-5; d_gene: TRBD2; abundance: .; CDR3aa: CASSPWTSGGTQYF; CDR3nt: TGCGCCAGCAGCCCCTGGACTAGCGGGGGGACCCAGTACTTC
v_gene: TRBV3-1/TRBV3-2; j_gene: TRBJ1-5; d_gene: .; abundance: .; CDR3aa: CASSQDQGSEPQHF; CDR3nt: TGTGCCAGCAGCCAAGATCAGGGGTCGGAGCCCCAGCATTTT
v_gene: TRBV5-4; j_gene: TRBJ1-2; d_gene: TRBD1; abundance: .; CDR3aa: CASSYTGGYGYTF; CDR3nt: TGTGCCAGCAGCTACACAGGGGGCTACGGCTACACCTTC
v_gene: TRBV10-3; j_gene: TRBJ2-5; d_gene: .; abundance: .; CDR3aa: CAISGGPTGSETQYF; CDR3nt: TGTGCCATCAGTGGTGGCCCCACGGGGTCAGAGACCCAGTACTTC
v_gene: TRBV7-9; j_gene: TRBJ2-7; d_gene: TRBD2; abundance: .; CDR3aa: CASSPRLAGSYEQYF; CDR3nt: TGTGCCAGCAGCCCCCGACTAGCGGGGAGCTACGAGCAGTACTTC
v_gene: TRBV5-1; j_gene: TRBJ2-5; d_gene: TRBD2; abundance: .; CDR3aa: CASSIGPSGAGGPETQYF; CDR3nt: TGCGCCAGCAGCATCGGACCTTCCGGCGCGGGGGGGCCTGAGACCCAGTACTTC
v_gene: TRBV4-3; j_gene: TRBJ2-3; d_gene: .; abundance: .; CDR3aa: CASSRARTATDTQYF; CDR3nt: TGCGCCAGCAGCCGCGCTAGAACGGCCACAGATACGCAGTATTTT
v_gene: TRBV19; j_gene: TRBJ1-5; d_gene: TRBD1; abundance: few; CDR3aa: CASSIGTGIRANQPQHF; CDR3nt: TGTGCCAGTAGTATAGGGACAGGGATACGGGCCAATCAGCCCCAGCATTTT
v_gene: TRBV20-1; j_gene: TRBJ2-7; d_gene: .; abundance: .; CDR3aa: CSALGGEQYF; CDR3nt: TGCAGTGCCTTGGGAGGAGAGCAGTACTTC